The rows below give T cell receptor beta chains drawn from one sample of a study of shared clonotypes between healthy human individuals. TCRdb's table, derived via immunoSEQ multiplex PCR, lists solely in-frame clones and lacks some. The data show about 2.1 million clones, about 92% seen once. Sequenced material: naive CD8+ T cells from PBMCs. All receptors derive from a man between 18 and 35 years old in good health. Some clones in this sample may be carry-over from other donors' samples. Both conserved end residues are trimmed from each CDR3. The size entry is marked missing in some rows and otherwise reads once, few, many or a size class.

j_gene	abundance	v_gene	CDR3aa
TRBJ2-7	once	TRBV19	ASSNWGGIPPEWNEQY
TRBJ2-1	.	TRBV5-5	ASSLFVPTNEQF
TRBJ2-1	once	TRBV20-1	HYNEQF
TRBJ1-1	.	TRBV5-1	ASSEGTRAF
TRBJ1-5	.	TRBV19	ASTLLGGAGQPQH
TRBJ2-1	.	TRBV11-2	ASSPPPSGVYNEQF
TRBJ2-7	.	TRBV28	ASSPGLYEQY
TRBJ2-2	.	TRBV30	AWTVGVHNTGELF
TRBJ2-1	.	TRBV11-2	ASSDWGGYNEQF
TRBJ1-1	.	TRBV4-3	ASSQRRQGNTEAF
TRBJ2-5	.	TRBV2	ASSGAGAGTETQY
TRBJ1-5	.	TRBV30	AWSPREGGNQPQH
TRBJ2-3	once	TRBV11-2	ASSPTGLAGTDTQY
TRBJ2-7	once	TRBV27	ASSLKGAHEQY
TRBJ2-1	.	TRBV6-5	ASSYNTGNEQF
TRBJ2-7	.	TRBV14	ASSQDVFRRYEQY
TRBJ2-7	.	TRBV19	ASSPPTSGWDEQY
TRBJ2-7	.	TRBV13	ASSSDSYEQY
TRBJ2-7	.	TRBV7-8	ASSGGTGNEQY
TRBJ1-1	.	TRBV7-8	ASSPALVGNTEAF
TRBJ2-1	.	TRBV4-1	ASSQPAYNEQF
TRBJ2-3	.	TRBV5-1	ASSLVGGSTDTQY
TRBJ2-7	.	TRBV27	ASSLRGLALSYEQY
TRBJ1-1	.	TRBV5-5	ASSLVGLVDTEAF
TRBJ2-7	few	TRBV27	ASSPIWGLDYEQY
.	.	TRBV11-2	ASSSREGPRGEQY
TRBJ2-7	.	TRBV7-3	ASSRSGGFYEQY
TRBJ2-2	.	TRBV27	ASSLGQGATGELF
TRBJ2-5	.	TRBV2	ASNQVDTLQETQY
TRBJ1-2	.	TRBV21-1	ASSKYRQGNYGYT
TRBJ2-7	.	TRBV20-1	SASFHYEQY
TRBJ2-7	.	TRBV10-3	AIGTGGSYEQY
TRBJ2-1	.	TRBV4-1	ASSQDWGTSGYNEQF
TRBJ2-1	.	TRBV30	AWSVTRNEQF
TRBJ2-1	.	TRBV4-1	ASSHGGRNYNEQF
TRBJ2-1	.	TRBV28	ASRNGLSSYNEQF
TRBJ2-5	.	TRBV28	ASSSLGQGAETQY
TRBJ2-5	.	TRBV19	ASSPGSGNQETQY
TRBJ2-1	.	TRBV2	ASSEIGAGGPSSYNEQF
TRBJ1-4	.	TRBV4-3	ASSQDTSNEKLF
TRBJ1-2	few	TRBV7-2	ASSEDRGNYGYT
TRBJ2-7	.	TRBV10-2	ASSEDREVYEQY
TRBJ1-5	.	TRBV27	ASSLRSAHQPQH
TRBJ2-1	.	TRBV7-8	ASSGGTSGGNEQF
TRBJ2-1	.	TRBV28	ASSVQRSAYNEQF